This TCR beta chain was sequenced during a study of blood T cell repertoires in COVID-19. On the study more broadly: PBMCs, B-cell-depleted T cells, or T cells provided the cDNA or gDNA that made up the material.

Libraries were prepared by immunoSEQ multiplex PCR; TCRdb keeps only in-frame clonotypes and omits some of them. The sample yields some 110,000 clones, about 82% seen once. This CDR3 has 16 amino acids. Germline CDR1 reads SGHTA; CDR2 reads FQGNSA. After removal of 0 bases from V and 6 bases from J, the junction contained 10 bases not matched to a gene. The sample comprised peripheral blood. This chain links TRBV7-2 with TRBJ2-7, with 8 nucleotides matching TRBD1. The sequence was collected from a human donor in a cohort sampled during active COVID-19. CDR3 region: CASSLAQTAGGSEQYF. CDR3 DNA sequence: TGTGCCAGCAGCTTAGCGCAAACGGCAGGGGGCAGCGAGCAGTACTTC.